This TCR beta chain was sequenced during a study of blood T cell repertoires in COVID-19 (dated by TCRdb to the early 2020s). Concerning the study at large: Samples covering the acute and convalescent phases of COVID-19 were provided by collaborators in the United States, Italy and Spain. Where HLA class I and class II types were available, the types were taken from metadata supplied by the sample provider, not from assay-based typing. Samples were obtained from the ongoing ImmuneRACE study (first 160 participants) and from 1,254 subjects provided by 6 global collaborators. Deeply sampled blood TCRbeta repertoires from subjects exposed to, actively infected with, or recovered from COVID-19 were included in the dataset. The material from the prospective study consisted of cDNA or gDNA derived from T cells, B-cell-depleted T cells, or PBMCs. The repertoires were released in a freely available public database intended as a resource for research on the immune response to SARS-CoV-2. Sample metadata almost always included a de-identified subject ID, COVID-19 status, age in years and sex.

As for this clone: Its cognate antigen has yet to be identified. No base quality information exists; no much larger clone differs at one position.

Broad study findings and their caveats: Clinical and demographic metadata were provided uncurated, with the amount varying by source and participant.

Whole blood was collected in K2EDTA tubes by collaborating institutions according to the institutions' own protocols. For TCRbeta analysis, collaborator samples were shipped as frozen whole blood, as isolated PBMCs, or as DNA extracted from either sample type. CDR1 and CDR2 are read off the germline V gene as SNHLY and FYNNEI. Unmatched junction bases come to 4, with V trimmed by 3 bases and J by 7 bases. The CDR3, from cysteine to phenylalanine, totals 15 residues. Kept here is only the CDR3 DNA, which spans 45 bases and is read in frame from base 1. TCRbeta CDR3 regions were amplified from genomic DNA using the immunoSEQ Assay, a bias-controlled multiplex PCR. From the authors' description of their analysis: Nucleated cell counts per sample were estimated from amplification of reference gene primers within the assay. Sequence reads were collapsed and filtered to measure the absolute abundance of every unique TCRbeta CDR3 rearrangement. Productive Simpson clonality was computed per sample as the square root of Simpson's diversity index over productive rearrangements. Not all clones reach the TCRdb copy of this immuneACCESS table, which keeps in-frame sequences only. Checked studies attribute under half of the gap to unresolved V genes and leave the rest unexplained. V, J and clone size were drawn from that table, and D and trimming were deduced from the DNA. A total of approximately 140,000 clones appear in this sample, approximately 90% of them only once. Clones ranked in the top ten supply roughly 2.2% of the sample.

This chain is built from TRBV2 and TRBJ2-1, with TRBD2 identical over 12 junction bases. The receptor's source is a man in his sixties or seventies with active COVID-19. The sequenced sample was peripheral blood. The sequenced DNA is TGTGCCAGCAGTGACCCTAGCGGGGGGGGGAATGAGCAGTTCTTC. Its coded protein is CASSDPSGGGNEQFF.